This T cell receptor (beta chain) stems from a study of T cell responses to AZD1222 COVID-19 vaccine. The data were produced by immunoSEQ multiplex PCR, yet TCRdb's version contains in-frame clones alone and is incomplete. Of 120,000 or so clones listed, about 92% were seen once; the top ten hold 14%. CDR1 is ENHRY, CDR2 SYGVKD, per germline. This CDR3 is 13 amino acids long. V was trimmed by 4 bases and J by 5 bases, leaving 9 bases between them. This TCR was recovered from an adult in good health. This chain joins TRBV10-3 and TRBJ1-5; no definite D call. Sequenced material: peripheral blood, taken on day 0 of AZD1222 vaccination. CDR3: CAISVSDYQPQHF. CDR3 DNA: TGTGCCATCAGTGTGTCTGATTATCAGCCCCAGCATTTT.